The source of this T cell receptor (beta chain) is a study of T cell repertoires in cytomegalovirus infection. After removal of 4 bases from V and 10 bases from J, the junction contained 8 bases not matched to a gene. The CDR3 runs 14 residues. One entry per CDR3 protein results from TCRdb running MiXCR on the reads. Among about 330,000 distinct CDR3 sequences listed, 9% to 9.5% were seen once. This clonotype was counted many times. The origin of this receptor is a human donor in good health (CMV status not recorded). Some clones in this sample may be carry-over from other donors' samples. This chain joins TRBV12-3 or TRBV12-4 and TRBJ2-1, with TRBD2 identical over 9 bases. The specimen was PBMCs. The CDR3 is CASSSGLALKEQFF. The CDR3 region has the DNA TGTGCCAGCAGTTCTGGACTAGCGCTCAAGGAGCAGTTCTTC.